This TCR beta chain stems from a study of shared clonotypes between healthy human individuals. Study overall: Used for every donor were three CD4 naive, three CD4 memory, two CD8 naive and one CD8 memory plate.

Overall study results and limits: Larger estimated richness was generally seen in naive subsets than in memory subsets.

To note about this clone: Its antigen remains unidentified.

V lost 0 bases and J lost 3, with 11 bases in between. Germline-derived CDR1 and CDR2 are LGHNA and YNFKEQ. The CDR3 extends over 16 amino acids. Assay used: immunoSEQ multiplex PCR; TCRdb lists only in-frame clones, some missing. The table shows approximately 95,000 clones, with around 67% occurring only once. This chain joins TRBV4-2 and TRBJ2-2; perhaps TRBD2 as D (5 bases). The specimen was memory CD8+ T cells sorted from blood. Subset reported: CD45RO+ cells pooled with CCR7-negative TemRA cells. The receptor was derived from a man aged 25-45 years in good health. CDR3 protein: CASSQDPGLHTGELFF. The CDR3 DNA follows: TGTGCCAGCAGCCAAGATCCTGGACTTCACACCGGGGAGCTGTTTTTT.